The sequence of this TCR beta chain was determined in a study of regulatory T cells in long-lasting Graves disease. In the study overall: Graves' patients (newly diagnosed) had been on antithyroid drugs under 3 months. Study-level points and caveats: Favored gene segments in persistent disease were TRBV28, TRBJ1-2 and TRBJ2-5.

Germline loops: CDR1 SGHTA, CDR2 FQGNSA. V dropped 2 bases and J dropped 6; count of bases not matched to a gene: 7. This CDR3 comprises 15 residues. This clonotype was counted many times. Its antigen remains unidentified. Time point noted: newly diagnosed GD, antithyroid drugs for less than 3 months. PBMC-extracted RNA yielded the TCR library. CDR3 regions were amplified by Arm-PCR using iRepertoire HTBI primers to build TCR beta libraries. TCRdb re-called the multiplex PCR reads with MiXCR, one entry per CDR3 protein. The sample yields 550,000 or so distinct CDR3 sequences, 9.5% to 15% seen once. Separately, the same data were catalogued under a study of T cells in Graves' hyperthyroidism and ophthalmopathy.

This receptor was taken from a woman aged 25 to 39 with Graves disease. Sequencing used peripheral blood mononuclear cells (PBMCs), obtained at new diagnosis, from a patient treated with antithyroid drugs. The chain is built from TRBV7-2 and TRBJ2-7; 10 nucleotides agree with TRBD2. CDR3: CASSLRLAGAGEQYF. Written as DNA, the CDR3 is TGTGCCAGCAGCTTAAGGCTAGCGGGAGCTGGCGAGCAGTACTTC.